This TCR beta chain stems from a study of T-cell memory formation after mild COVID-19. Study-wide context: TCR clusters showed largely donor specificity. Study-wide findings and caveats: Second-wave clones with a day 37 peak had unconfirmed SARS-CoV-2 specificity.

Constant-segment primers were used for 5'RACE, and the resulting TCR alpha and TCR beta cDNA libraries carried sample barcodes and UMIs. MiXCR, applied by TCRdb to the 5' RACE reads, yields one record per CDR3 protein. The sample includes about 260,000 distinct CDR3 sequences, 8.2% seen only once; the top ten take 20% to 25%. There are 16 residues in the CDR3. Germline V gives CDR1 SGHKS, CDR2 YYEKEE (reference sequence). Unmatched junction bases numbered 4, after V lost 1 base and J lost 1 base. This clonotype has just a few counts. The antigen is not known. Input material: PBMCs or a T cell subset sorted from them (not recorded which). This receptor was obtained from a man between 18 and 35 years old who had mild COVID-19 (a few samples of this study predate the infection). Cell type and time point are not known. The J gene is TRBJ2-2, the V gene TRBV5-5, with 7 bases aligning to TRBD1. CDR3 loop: CASSLFQGVNTGELFF. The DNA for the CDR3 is TGTGCCAGCAGCTTGTTTCAGGGGGTGAACACCGGGGAGCTGTTTTTT.